The source of this T cell receptor (beta chain) is a study of sequential checkpoint blockade in melanoma. Study overall: First-line arms were nivolumab then ipilimumab, or the reverse, randomized 1:1. Both treatment sequences were followed by maintenance nivolumab.

The data were produced by immunoSEQ multiplex PCR, yet TCRdb's version contains in-frame clones alone and is incomplete. The sample holds 10,000 to 15,000 clones; 70% to 80% are singletons and the top ten take about 50%. Indicated treatment: randomized to nivolumab then ipilimumab (arm A) or the reverse (arm B). No patient had prior DNA-damaging chemotherapy. From thawed PBMCs, live CD3+CD8+ cells negative for CD19 and CD56 were sorted. V lost 0 bases, J lost 2 bases, and 10 bases lay in between. The CDR3 contains 15 residues. Germline loops: CDR1 LNHNV, CDR2 YYDKDF (reference sequence). Sequencing used CD8+ T cells sorted from blood (inferred from file names), obtained from a patient given nivolumab and ipilimumab in sequence. This receptor was identified in a human patient with melanoma. Some clones in this sample may be carry-over from other donors' samples. The chain uses TRBV15 and TRBJ2-5; possibly TRBD2 for D (6 bases). The CDR3 bases are TGTGCCACCAGCAGAGATGAGGAGGGGCAAGAGACCCAGTACTTC. This sequence encodes CATSRDEEGQETQYF.